Described below is a single T cell receptor beta chain sequence and its context. Its antigen remains unidentified. The source of the sample is a study of vaccination effects on CD4 cells after COVID-19. Study at large: Post-vaccine draws lagged the second dose by a median of 72 days. Whole-study findings and limits: Late after vaccination, infection- and vaccine-induced clones showed marked clonal contraction.

The CDR3 spans 15 residues. The germline CDR1 and CDR2 sequences are MDHEN and SYDVKM. V was clipped by 2 bases and J by 2 bases, with 12 bases between them. Sequencing followed a ViraFEST assay step that expanded antigen-specific CD4+ T cells with viral peptide pools. It was after 10 days of culture that CD4+ T cells were isolated. Vaccination of participants consisted of two doses of either the BNT162b2 or mRNA-1273 vaccine. It was with about 9.3 IU/ml IL-2 and 9.5 to 10 ug/ml peptides that two million PBMC per well were cultured. Fresh IL-2-containing medium replaced half the medium on days 3 and 7. Here immunoSEQ multiplex PCR was the method, and the copy in TCRdb shows in-frame clones only, minus some. There are approximately 61,000 clones in the sample; 73% occur only once, and 1% to 1.5% lies in the top ten.

This clonotype was obtained from a human donor who received a COVID-19 vaccine. This rearrangement joins TRBV28 to TRBJ1-2, with a tentative D call TRBD1 (6 bases). Material: CD4+ T cells from PBMCs cultured with HCoV-229E spike peptides, obtained after COVID-19 vaccination. CDR3 coding DNA: TGTGCCAGCAGTTTAGCGGGGGGCGCGAACTATGGCTACACCTTC. Translation gives CASSLAGGANYGYTF.